The T cell receptor (beta chain) described here comes from a study of cytomegalovirus exposure and HLA in healthy donors. Study-level findings and limits: Indistinguishable V segments, including TRBV6-2 and TRBV6-3, were excluded. Analyses of presence/absence relied on an assumption of roughly uniform sequencing depth across donors. The availability of immune exposure information extended only to CMV serostatus.

CDR1 SGHNT and CDR2 YENEEA come from the germline V gene. The length of the CDR3 is 13 residues. V lost 9 bases, J lost 6 bases, and 15 bases lay in between. PCR employed 60 Vbeta and 13 Jbeta primers. TCRdb's copy holds only in-frame clones and misses some; the assay was immunoSEQ multiplex PCR. Of approximately 160,000 clones in the sample, about 79% were seen once. Details on this clone: Its target is unknown.

J is TRBJ2-1 and V is TRBV11-3; D is unresolved. Sequencing was carried out using PBMCs. This clonotype was obtained from a female donor in good health and CMV-seronegative. CDR3 DNA: TGTGCCAGTGGGCAGCCCCAGACCAATGAGCAGTTCTTC. Encoded protein: CASGQPQTNEQFF.